These 30 T cell receptor beta chains share one sample of origin, sequenced in a study of blood T cell repertoires in COVID-19. Only in-frame clones appear in the TCRdb table, and some are missing; sequencing was by immunoSEQ multiplex PCR. This table holds over 200,000 clones, about 90% found once. Sequencing used PBMCs or T cells enriched from blood (not recorded which). Receptors originate from a woman between 25 and 40 years old who had been exposed to COVID-19.

V and J are TRBV5-4 and TRBJ2-7; 9 positions agree with TRBD2. The CDR3 has 15 residues. Germline V gene data show CDR1 as SGHNT and CDR2 as YYREEE (reference sequence). Losses at the gene ends were 4 bases for V and 5 bases for J; bases not matched to a gene: 10. For the CDR3, the DNA is TGTGCCAGCAGCCGCTTAAGCGGGAGGATGGACGAGCAGTACTTC. Protein sequence: CASSRLSGRMDEQYF.

The chain recombines TRBV19 with TRBJ2-7, with 9 bases aligning to TRBD2. The length of the CDR3 is 15 residues. The V and J ends lost 3 bases and 4 bases, in that order; junction bases with no gene match: 7. Per germline, CDR1 LNHDA and CDR2 SQIVND (reference sequence). CDR3 sequence (DNA): TGTGCCAGTAGTATGGGCGGGGGGGCAAGTTACGAGCAGTACTTC. This encodes CASSMGGGASYEQYF. Together with reference TRBV19 and TRBJ2-7, the CDR3 gives the full variable domain: DGGITQSPKYLFRKEGQNVTLSCEQNLNHDAMYWYRQDPGQGLRLIYYSQIVNDFQKGDIAEGYSVSREKKESFPLTVTSAQKNPTAFYLCASSMGGGASYEQYFGPGTRLTVT.

V gene TRBV15 combines with J gene TRBJ2-7; 10 bases are shared with TRBD2. CDR1 and CDR2 (germline): LNHNV, YYDKDF (reference sequence). This CDR3 is built from 16 residues. J was trimmed by 3 bases and V by 4 bases; bases with no gene match: 9. The CDR3 region is CATSKAGGEQGYEQYF. The CDR3 DNA sequence: TGTGCCACCAGCAAAGCGGGAGGGGAGCAAGGCTACGAGCAGTACTTC.

The genes are TRBV5-5 and TRBJ1-2, with 7 bases aligning to TRBD1. CDR3 length: 15 residues. Germline V CDR1 and CDR2: SGHKS, YYEKEE (reference sequence). With V trimmed by 3 bases and J by 7 bases, 12 bases remained unmatched. The CDR3 region is CASSSPDRERGGYTF. The DNA for the CDR3 is TGTGCCAGCAGCTCACCCGACAGGGAAAGGGGTGGCTACACCTTC.

CDR3 sequence reads: CASRVGQGPSGNTIYF. CDR3 sequence (DNA): TGTGCCAGCAGGGTGGGACAGGGACCCTCTGGAAACACCATATATTTT. The rearrangement joins TRBV2 to TRBJ1-3, with 9 bases that match TRBD1. Looked up from germline, CDR1 is SNHLY and CDR2 is FYNNEI. After removal of 6 bases from V and 0 bases from J, the junction contained 6 bases not matched to a gene. The CDR3 contains 16 residues.

The chain employs TRBV5-4 and TRBJ1-1, with D unresolved. The CDR3 consists of 12 residues. Germline V lookup: CDR1 SGHNT, CDR2 YYREEE (reference sequence). Trimming left V 3 bases short and J 4 bases short, with 7 bases between. This CDR3 reads CASSSSGTEAFF. CDR3 sequence (DNA): TGTGCCAGCAGCTCGTCGGGCACTGAAGCTTTCTTT.

V usage is TRBV10-2 and J usage is TRBJ1-3, with 7 bases aligning to TRBD1. Trimming took 6 bases from V and 4 from J; bases not matched to a gene: 6. The CDR3 consists of 14 residues. Germline V gene lookup returns CDR1 WSHSY and CDR2 SAAADI. The CDR3 sequence is CASRLTGEGNTIYF. The CDR3 bases are TGCGCCAGCAGATTAACAGGGGAAGGAAACACCATATATTTT.

The CDR3 region has the DNA TGTGCCTGGAGTCAATTAGGGGGCGGCTACACCTTC. It translates to CAWSQLGGGYTF. The chain recombines TRBV30 with TRBJ1-2, with 7 bases identical to TRBD1. The CDR3 is 12 amino acids. Germline V gene lookup returns CDR1 GTSNPN and CDR2 SVGIG (reference sequence). V lost 2 bases, J lost 8 bases, and 5 bases stayed unmatched. Full variable domain (rest looked up from reference TRBV30 and TRBJ1-2): SQTIHQWPATLVQPVGSPLSLECTVEGTSNPNLYWYRQAAGRGLQLLFYSVGIGQISSEVPQNLSASRPQDRQFILSSKKLLLSDSGFYLCAWSQLGGGYTFGSGTRLTVV.

In regard to this clone: One end of the junction varies from germline; a read error may be responsible. The chain combines TRBV2 with TRBJ1-2; TRBD1 aligns across 8 bases. This CDR3 contains 14 residues. Germline CDR1 and CDR2: SNHLY and FYNNEI. This chain's CDR3 is CASREGQGGFGYTF. CDR3 coding DNA: TGTGCCAGCAGGGAAGGACAGGGTGGGTTTGGCTACACCTTC.

V and J are TRBV7-9 and TRBJ2-5; a weak D match, TRBD1 (6 bases). V was cut by 4 bases and J by 5 bases, with 20 bases left in between. CDR1 is SEHNR and CDR2 is FQNEAQ in the germline V gene (reference sequence). This CDR3 is 16 amino acids long. The DNA of the CDR3 is TGTGCCAGCAGCTCCGCCCGGACAGCGTTTATGGAGACCCAGTACTTC. This sequence encodes CASSSARTAFMETQYF.

This rearrangement joins TRBV6-5 to TRBJ1-5, with D maybe TRBD1 (6 bases). V lost 5 bases, J lost 6 bases, and 11 bases lay in between. In germline, CDR1 is MNHEY, CDR2 SVGAGI. The CDR3 is made up of 13 amino acids. The chain's CDR3 is CASSTGTSQPQHF. In nucleotides, the CDR3 is TGTGCCAGCAGTACAGGGACAAGTCAGCCCCAGCATTTT.

CDR3 DNA: TGTGCCAGCAGCTTAGGGCAGGGGGCCTACGAGCAGTACTTC. As protein: CASSLGQGAYEQYF. V usage is TRBV11-2 and J usage is TRBJ2-7, with 7 bases fitting TRBD1. Trimming took 1 base from V and 2 from J; bases not matched to a gene: 2. CDR3 size: 14 residues. The germline V gene encodes CDR1 SGHAT and CDR2 FQNNGV.

The chain's CDR3 is CASTPGRRVRAYNEQFF. The CDR3 DNA reads as TGTGCCAGCACCCCGGGTAGGCGGGTACGGGCCTACAATGAGCAGTTCTTC. The rearrangement joins TRBV3-1 (or the pseudogene TRBV3-2) to TRBJ2-1; TRBD2 might be the D (5 bases). Trimming cost V 7 bases and J 2 bases, with 21 bases left between them. The V gene's germline CDR1 is LGHDT and CDR2 YNNKEL (reference sequence). The CDR3 runs to 17 residues.

The chain combines TRBV3-1 (or the pseudogene TRBV3-2) with TRBJ2-7; D unclear. The CDR3 covers 15 residues. Trimming stripped 1 base from V and 3 bases from J, with 13 bases between. Looked up from germline, CDR1 is LGHDT and CDR2 is YNNKEL (reference sequence). CDR3 DNA sequence: TGTGCCAGCAGCCAAGGTGCTAGTTTAAGCTACGAGCAGTACTTC. Translated, it gives CASSQGASLSYEQYF.

The chain joins TRBV15 to TRBJ2-1, with 12 positions matching TRBD2. The CDR3 contains 17 residues. V shed 2 bases, J shed 5 bases, and the junction held 7 bases outside the gene matches. CDR1 is LNHNV, CDR2 YYDKDF, per germline (reference sequence). DNA of the CDR3: TGTGCCACCAGCAGAAGTCGGTCTAGCGGGAGGGACAATGAGCAGTTCTTC. Encoded protein: CATSRSRSSGRDNEQFF.

Turning to this clone: Compared with germline, one end of the junction differs, possibly owing to a read error. V usage is TRBV7-2 and J usage is TRBJ2-7; 9 positions match TRBD2. This CDR3 comprises 14 residues. Germline V lookup: CDR1 SGHTA, CDR2 FQGNSA. The DNA for the CDR3 is TGTGCCAGCATCTTATCTAGCGGGGCCTACGAGCAGTACTTC. Its protein is CASILSSGAYEQYF.

This chain connects TRBV29-1 to TRBJ2-7; 8 bases agree with TRBD1. J lost 5 bases, V lost 3 bases, and 12 bases had no gene match. Germline V gene lookup returns CDR1 SQVTM and CDR2 ANQGSEA. The CDR3 has 15 residues. The chain's CDR3 is CSVEPEQGARDEQYF. CDR3 nucleotide sequence: TGCAGCGTTGAGCCGGAGCAGGGGGCAAGGGACGAGCAGTACTTC.

The rearrangement links TRBV7-3 to TRBJ1-6, with TRBD1 identical over 7 bases. CDR3 length equals 13 residues. Trimming removed 4 bases from V and 9 bases from J; junction bases left unmatched: 3. Germline loops: CDR1 SGHTA, CDR2 FQGTGA. For the CDR3, the DNA is TGTGCCAGCAGCTCTAACAGGGGTTCACCCCTCCACTTT. Its protein product is CASSSNRGSPLHF. Looking up the rest from reference TRBV7-3 and TRBJ1-6 gives the full variable domain: GAGVSQTPSNKVTEKGKYVELRCDPISGHTALYWYRQSLGQGPEFLIYFQGTGAADDSGLPNDRFFAVRPEGSVSTLKIQRTERGDSAVYLCASSSNRGSPLHFGNGTRLTVT.

The rearrangement uses TRBV2 and TRBJ1-2; D is uncertain. The germline V and J ends were trimmed by 11 bases and 4 bases, with 14 bases remaining between them. The germline gives CDR1 SNHLY, CDR2 FYNNEI. The CDR3 runs 12 residues. CDR3 nucleotide sequence: TGTGCCTGGCGACGGGTTCCCTATGGCTACACCTTC. This encodes CAWRRVPYGYTF.

This clone was picked up one time. CDR3 protein: CASSGTGRQPQHF. The CDR3 nucleotides read TGTGCCAGTAGTGGGACAGGGCGTCAGCCCCAGCATTTT. The chain employs TRBV19 and TRBJ1-5, with TRBD1 identical over 9 bases. The CDR3 runs to 13 residues. J was trimmed by 6 bases and V by 5 bases; bases with no gene match: 2. Looked up from germline, CDR1 is LNHDA and CDR2 is SQIVND (reference sequence).

The chain employs TRBV2 and TRBJ2-3; 14 positions match TRBD2. This CDR3 contains 18 residues. Germline loops: CDR1 SNHLY, CDR2 FYNNEI. J gave up 5 bases and V 7 bases, and 14 bases lay outside the gene matches. CDR3 protein: CASTSPGLAGAREDTQYF. The CDR3 bases are TGTGCCAGCACATCCCCGGGACTAGCGGGAGCCCGCGAAGATACGCAGTATTTT.

Here the CDR3 reads CATSAPFPGSTEAFF. CDR3 nucleotide sequence: TGTGCCACCAGTGCCCCCTTCCCGGGGAGTACTGAAGCTTTCTTT. This chain joins TRBV24-1 and TRBJ1-1, with D hard to call. CDR1 and CDR2 (germline): KGHDR, SFDVKD. The CDR3 runs 15 residues. V gave up 5 bases and J gave up 5 bases, with 17 bases separating them.

A single count supports this clone. This rearrangement joins TRBV9 to TRBJ2-6; TRBD2 agrees at 8 bases. This CDR3 has 16 amino acids. V gave up 4 bases and J gave up 2 bases; unmatched junction bases: 5. Germline CDR1 is SGDLS and CDR2 is YYNGEE. The CDR3 protein is CASSPAGGAGANVLTF. In nucleotides, the CDR3 is TGTGCCAGCAGCCCGGCGGGGGGCGCTGGGGCCAACGTCCTGACTTTC.

This clone has just a few counts. This sequence joins TRBV18 and TRBJ1-1; maybe TRBD1 (5 bases). Trimming stripped 3 bases from V and 4 bases from J, with 9 bases between. Germline V gene sequence: CDR1 KGHSH, CDR2 LQKENI. CDR3 length equals 13 residues. This CDR3 is CASSPGARTEAFF. DNA of the CDR3: TGTGCCAGCTCACCTGGGGCCCGCACTGAAGCTTTCTTT.

The gene calls are TRBV10-3 and TRBJ1-3, with TRBD1 matching over 9 bases. The CDR3 has 16 residues. V shed 10 bases and J 3 bases; nucleotides not matched to a gene: 13. Germline-derived CDR1 and CDR2 are ENHRY and SYGVKD. CDR3 coding DNA: TGTGCCACCGGAACATCGGGGACAGGGTATGGAAACACCATATATTTT. It encodes CATGTSGTGYGNTIYF.

The V gene is TRBV6-4, the J gene TRBJ2-1; 12 positions agree with TRBD2. The CDR3 length is 15 residues. Looked up from germline, CDR1 is MRHNA and CDR2 is SNTAGT. With V trimmed by 5 bases and J by 5 bases, 4 bases remained unmatched. CDR3 sequence: CASSNRLAGDNEQFF. Written as DNA, the CDR3 is TGTGCCAGCAGTAACCGACTAGCGGGGGACAATGAGCAGTTCTTC.

The V and J genes are TRBV5-1 and TRBJ1-1; D perhaps matches TRBD1 (5 bases). The CDR3 has 14 residues. Between the trimmed V and J ends, which lost 4 bases and 0 bases, there was a span of 10 bases. Germline V gives CDR1 SGHRS, CDR2 YFSETQ. CDR3 nucleotide sequence: TGCGCCAGCAGCGAACTACAGGTGAACACTGAAGCTTTCTTT. This encodes CASSELQVNTEAFF.

The V gene is TRBV6-2 or TRBV6-3, the J gene TRBJ2-7; unclear D gene. The V and J ends lost 6 bases and 0 bases respectively, with 18 bases between them. CDR1 and CDR2 (germline): MNHEY, SVGEGT. CDR3 size: 16 residues. For the CDR3, the DNA is TGTGCCAGCAGCTCCCTCCGAACGGTGAGCTCCTACGAGCAGTACTTC. Translation: CASSSLRTVSSYEQYF.

The rearrangement uses TRBV4-1 and TRBJ2-1; the D is unclear. The germline V and J ends were trimmed by 3 bases and 9 bases, with 9 bases remaining between them. Looked up from germline, CDR1 is MGHRA and CDR2 is YSYEKL. The CDR3 runs to 12 residues. CDR3 amino acids: CASSQRPGEQFF. In nucleotides, the CDR3 is TGCGCCAGCAGCCAGAGACCGGGTGAGCAGTTCTTC.

The chain couples TRBV12-3 or TRBV12-4 to TRBJ2-1; possibly TRBD1 for D (5 bases). Between the trimmed V and J ends, which lost 3 bases and 15 bases, there was a span of 18 bases. The CDR3 length is 13 residues. Here the CDR3 reads CASSFDGYGQGFF. The CDR3 DNA sequence: TGTGCCAGCAGTTTCGACGGTTACGGTCAGGGGTTCTTC.